These T cell receptor beta chains were read from a single sample in a study of blood T cells in healthy people across ages. From the 5' RACE reads, TCRdb called clonotypes with MiXCR, one entry per CDR3 protein. The repertoire includes 1.5 million to 2 million distinct CDR3 sequences, about 30% of them detected once, and roughly 8% sits in the top ten. The material sequenced was blood. Receptors originate from a woman aged 25 to 39 in good health. Both conserved end residues are part of each CDR3. A D gene is named only where the DNA matches it firmly. Not all rows give a size; the values are once, few, many and, for expanded clones, a class.

D: TRBD1; J: TRBJ2-2; V: TRBV2; size: -; DNA: TGTGCCAAGCGGGGACAGGGGAACACCGGGGAGCTGTTTTTT; CDR3: CAKRGQGNTGELFF
D: -; J: TRBJ2-5; V: TRBV11-2; size: many; DNA: TGTGCCAGCAGACCGACTAGGGTTGGGGAGACCCAGTACTTC; CDR3: CASRPTRVGETQYF
D: TRBD2; J: TRBJ2-3; V: TRBV27; size: -; DNA: TGTGCCAGCAGTTCTACTAGCGGGGGGTCAGTATATACGCAGTATTTT; CDR3: CASSSTSGGSVYTQYF
D: -; J: TRBJ1-2; V: TRBV18; size: -; DNA: TGTGCCGGCTCACCACGTCAAGCGGAGGGCGGCTACACCTTC; CDR3: CAGSPRQAEGGYTF
D: TRBD1; J: TRBJ1-2; V: TRBV4-1; size: many; DNA: TGCGCCAGCAGCCAAGGACAGGGGGGCTATGGCTACACCTTC; CDR3: CASSQGQGGYGYTF
D: -; J: TRBJ2-7; V: TRBV29-1; size: many; DNA: TGCAGCGTTGAAGATGGAAGATTCTACGAGCAGTACTTC; CDR3: CSVEDGRFYEQYF
D: -; J: TRBJ2-7; V: TRBV6-6; size: many; DNA: TGTGCCAGCAGTTACGGGACAAGCTTACCCGAGCAGTACTTC; CDR3: CASSYGTSLPEQYF
D: TRBD1; J: TRBJ2-7; V: TRBV5-1; size: many; DNA: TGCGCCAGCAGCTACACCACCGGGACAGGGGACTACGAGCAGTACTTC; CDR3: CASSYTTGTGDYEQYF
D: -; J: TRBJ2-3; V: TRBV5-1; size: few; DNA: TGCGCCAGCAGCCCGTCTCTAGCTAGCACAGATACGCAGTATTTT; CDR3: CASSPSLASTDTQYF
D: TRBD1; J: TRBJ2-1; V: TRBV27; size: many; DNA: TGTGCCAGCCGATGGCAGACAGGGAGTAATGAGCAGTTCTTC; CDR3: CASRWQTGSNEQFF
D: -; J: TRBJ2-3; V: TRBV19; size: many; DNA: TGTGCCAGTAGTATGGGGAGCGGACTACTAGCAGATACGCAGTATTTT; CDR3: CASSMGSGLLADTQYF
D: -; J: TRBJ2-6; V: TRBV20-1; size: many; DNA: TGCAGTGCTAGCTTCTCTGGGGCCAACGTCCTGACTTTC; CDR3: CSASFSGANVLTF
D: -; J: TRBJ1-2; V: TRBV10-3; size: many; DNA: TGTGCCATACAGACGGGCAACTATGGCTACACCTTC; CDR3: CAIQTGNYGYTF
D: -; J: TRBJ1-4; V: TRBV2; size: -; DNA: TGTGCCAGCAGTGAGAGGGGATCAAATGAAAAACTGTTTTTT; CDR3: CASSERGSNEKLFF
D: TRBD2; J: TRBJ2-2; V: TRBV7-6; size: -; DNA: TGTGCCAGCAGCGCTTTTGCAGGGACTAGCGGCACCGGGGAGCTGTTTTTT; CDR3: CASSAFAGTSGTGELFF
D: -; J: TRBJ2-1; V: TRBV7-7; size: -; DNA: TGTGTCAGCAGCCAACATGCCGGGAGCCCTAACAATGAGCAGTTCTTC; CDR3: CVSSQHAGSPNNEQFF
D: -; J: TRBJ2-1; V: TRBV2; size: few; DNA: TGTGCCACCATAAGGTTGAGGGGGAGGAATGAGCAGTTCTTC; CDR3: CATIRLRGRNEQFF
D: -; J: TRBJ1-5; V: TRBV4-1; size: few; DNA: TGCGCCAGCAGCCAAGACCGGTTATTCGTCCAGCATTTT; CDR3: CASSQDRLFVQHF
D: TRBD1; J: TRBJ2-6; V: TRBV7-9; size: few; DNA: TGTGCCAGCAACCGGCACACAGGGGCCAGCTCTGGGGCCAACGTCCTGACTTTC; CDR3: CASNRHTGASSGANVLTF
D: TRBD1; J: TRBJ2-7; V: TRBV20-1; size: -; DNA: TGCAGCGGATTGGTGGGGACAGGGGGGTCCTACGAGCAGTACTTC; CDR3: CSGLVGTGGSYEQYF
D: TRBD1; J: TRBJ1-2; V: TRBV12-3/TRBV12-4; size: -; DNA: TGTGCCAGCAGTGAATCCGGGACAGGGTACGGCTCCACCTTC; CDR3: CASSESGTGYGSTF
D: TRBD2; J: TRBJ2-7; V: TRBV12-3/TRBV12-4; size: -; DNA: TGTGCCAGCAGCCTACTAGCGGGAGGAGCCTACGAGCAGTACTTC; CDR3: CASSLLAGGAYEQYF
D: TRBD2; J: TRBJ2-1; V: TRBV7-2; size: -; DNA: TGTGCCAGCAGCTTAGGTAGCGGGGCGGCCTACAATGAGCAGTTCTTC; CDR3: CASSLGSGAAYNEQFF
D: -; J: TRBJ2-5; V: TRBV7-2; size: once; DNA: TGTGCCAGCAGCCCACGCGGGCCTCCCCAAGAGACCCAGTACTTC; CDR3: CASSPRGPPQETQYF
D: -; J: TRBJ1-1; V: TRBV6-5; size: -; DNA: TGTGCCAGCAGTCGGGGGATTGAAGCTTTCTTT; CDR3: CASSRGIEAFF
D: -; J: TRBJ2-7; V: TRBV4-2; size: once; DNA: TGTGCCAGCAGCCAAGGGACATCCACCTACGAGCAGTACTTC; CDR3: CASSQGTSTYEQYF
D: -; J: TRBJ2-2; V: TRBV6-5; size: -; DNA: TGTGCCAGCAGTTCCCGATTTTATACGAACACCGGGGAGCTGTTTTTT; CDR3: CASSSRFYTNTGELFF
D: -; J: TRBJ1-5; V: TRBV29-1; size: many; DNA: TGCAGCGTAGCCCTCTCTAATCAGCCCCAGCATTTT; CDR3: CSVALSNQPQHF
D: TRBD2; J: TRBJ2-3; V: TRBV6-5; size: -; DNA: TGTGTCAGCAGTGAGGGACTAGGTGTTTCAGATACGCAGTATTTT; CDR3: CVSSEGLGVSDTQYF
D: -; J: TRBJ2-1; V: TRBV6-6; size: -; DNA: TGTGCCAGCAGTTACGAGGAATACAATGAGCAGTTCTTC; CDR3: CASSYEEYNEQFF
D: -; J: TRBJ1-6; V: TRBV5-1; size: -; DNA: TGCGCCAGCAGCTCCGGGGGATATAATTCACCCCTCCACTTT; CDR3: CASSSGGYNSPLHF
D: -; J: TRBJ1-2; V: TRBV28; size: -; DNA: TGTGCCAGCAGCCCAAGTGGGACAAAGGGAGGGTATGGCTACACCTTC; CDR3: CASSPSGTKGGYGYTF
D: -; J: TRBJ1-1; V: TRBV5-1; size: -; DNA: TGCGCCAGCAGCTTGGTGGTGGGATCCACTGAAGCTTTCTTT; CDR3: CASSLVVGSTEAFF
D: TRBD1; J: TRBJ2-7; V: TRBV4-2; size: many; DNA: TGTGCCAGCAGCCGAGGGACAGGGGGCCCATACGAGCAGTACTTC; CDR3: CASSRGTGGPYEQYF
D: -; J: TRBJ2-1; V: TRBV7-9; size: few; DNA: TGTGCCAGCAGCTTAGATTCGTACCGAGGGGAGCAGTTCTTC; CDR3: CASSLDSYRGEQFF
D: TRBD2; J: TRBJ2-3; V: TRBV4-2; size: many; DNA: TGTGCCAGCAGCCAAGAAGGGACTAGCGGGGGGAGCACAGATACGCAGTATTTT; CDR3: CASSQEGTSGGSTDTQYF
D: -; J: TRBJ2-3; V: TRBV7-7; size: few; DNA: TGTGCCAGCAGCCCCCGCGCCGGAGGGGGCCCGGCAGATACGCAGTATTTT; CDR3: CASSPRAGGGPADTQYF
D: -; J: TRBJ1-1; V: TRBV11-2; size: -; DNA: TGTACCAGCAGCTTCTCAGCGGCACCCAATGAAGCTTTCTTT; CDR3: CTSSFSAAPNEAFF
D: -; J: TRBJ2-1; V: TRBV7-2; size: -; DNA: TGTGCCAGCAGCTTAGGGGGAGCGAATTCGATCGAGCAGTTCTTC; CDR3: CASSLGGANSIEQFF
D: -; J: TRBJ1-2; V: TRBV5-1; size: once; DNA: TGCGCCAGCAGCTTGGCCCCGGCTGATAAGGGCTATGGCTACACCTTC; CDR3: CASSLAPADKGYGYTF
D: TRBD2; J: TRBJ2-7; V: TRBV7-2; size: -; DNA: TGTGCCAGCAGCCCAGGAGAGACTAGCCGATTGAAGCAGTACTTC; CDR3: CASSPGETSRLKQYF
D: TRBD2; J: TRBJ2-3; V: TRBV4-2; size: few; DNA: TGTGCCAGCAGCCGGCAGGCTAGCGGGGACATCACAGATACGCAGTATTTT; CDR3: CASSRQASGDITDTQYF
D: TRBD1; J: TRBJ1-4; V: TRBV9; size: few; DNA: TGTGCCAGCAGCCTCCAGGGGGTGAGGGGTGAAAAACTGTTTTTT; CDR3: CASSLQGVRGEKLFF
D: -; J: TRBJ2-3; V: TRBV20-1; size: few; DNA: TGCAGTGCCCTCTTCGTAGAGACAGATACGCAGTATTTT; CDR3: CSALFVETDTQYF
D: -; J: TRBJ1-2; V: TRBV7-2; size: few; DNA: TGTGCCAGCAGCTTAGCGAATCGGGAGATAGACTATGGCTACACCTTC; CDR3: CASSLANREIDYGYTF
D: -; J: TRBJ2-1; V: TRBV10-2; size: -; DNA: TGCGCCAGCAGTGAGACTAATACCGTAGGTGAGCAGTTCTTC; CDR3: CASSETNTVGEQFF
D: -; J: TRBJ2-7; V: TRBV24-1; size: -; DNA: TGTGCCACCAGTGAGAGGTTTGGCTCCTACAATGAGCAGTACTTC; CDR3: CATSERFGSYNEQYF
D: -; J: TRBJ1-2; V: TRBV7-9; size: -; DNA: TGTGCCAGCAGCGAACGGGCTGGCTACACCTTC; CDR3: CASSERAGYTF
D: TRBD2; J: TRBJ2-1; V: TRBV2; size: -; DNA: TGTGCCAGCCATCCGGGGGGATACTACAATGAGCAGTTCTTC; CDR3: CASHPGGYYNEQFF